Each of the 24 T cell receptor beta chains below was sequenced from the same sample in a study of T cells in Graves' hyperthyroidism and ophthalmopathy. TCR beta CDR3 regions were amplified from RNA. Carried out on the TCR CDR3, a first-round RT-PCR used the HTBI primer set. TCRdb passed the multiplex PCR reads through MiXCR, listing each CDR3 protein once. Counted here are around 360,000 distinct CDR3 sequences, over 12% occurring once; the ten biggest clones make up roughly a fifth. The specimen was blood. These receptors all stem from a woman in her fifties or sixties with Graves' ophthalmopathy.

This clonotype was seen a few times. This chain joins TRBV19 and TRBJ2-4, with D possibly being TRBD1 (5 bases). The CDR3 has 15 residues. Looked up from germline, CDR1 is LNHDA and CDR2 is SQIVND (reference sequence). The V and J ends lost 3 bases and 1 base respectively, with 10 bases between them. CDR3 loop: CASSIAGWAKNIQYF. CDR3 DNA sequence: TGTGCCAGTAGTATCGCAGGGTGGGCCAAAAACATTCAGTACTTC.

This clonotype was counted at least ten times. The chain links TRBV20-1 to TRBJ2-3; unclear D gene. Between the trimmed V and J ends, which lost 4 bases and 0 bases, there was a span of 11 bases. CDR3 size: 14 residues. Per germline, CDR1 DFQATT and CDR2 SNEGSKA (reference sequence). CDR3 DNA sequence: TGCAGTGCTAAGGGATTCGCTAGCACAGATACGCAGTATTTT. Its translation: CSAKGFASTDTQYF.

As regards this clonotype: A much larger clone lies a single base off, so this may be a read error. The rearrangement joins TRBV28 to TRBJ1-5, with 7 bases aligning to TRBD1. Germline V lookup: CDR1 MDHEN, CDR2 SYDVKM. The CDR3 contains 15 residues. With V trimmed by 6 bases and J by 4 bases, 9 bases remained unmatched. CDR3 in DNA: TGTGCCAGCAGGCCTCAGGGGGGGAGGAATCAGCCCCAGCATTTT. It is translated as CASRPQGGRNQPQHF.

This clonotype was seen only once. This could be a read error, since a much larger clone is one nucleotide away. The chain couples TRBV6-9 to TRBJ1-5, with 7 nucleotides matching TRBD1. Per germline, CDR1 MNHGY and CDR2 SVAAGI. This CDR3 has 14 amino acids. V was pared by 9 bases and J by 5 bases, with 10 bases of the junction left unmatched. CDR3 DNA: TGTGCCAGTACCCGACAGGGAGGCGATCAGCCCCAGCATTTT. It specifies CASTRQGGDQPQHF.

This clonotype has ten or more counts. This sequence joins TRBV5-1 and TRBJ1-2; 7 nucleotides line up with TRBD1. Trimming at V came to 0 bases and at J to 4 bases, leaving 3 bases not matched to a gene. This CDR3 contains 14 residues. Germline values: CDR1 SGHRS, CDR2 YFSETQ. CDR3 loop: CASSLVAGGYGYTF. As DNA, the CDR3 is TGCGCCAGCAGCTTGGTTGCAGGGGGCTATGGCTACACCTTC.

In its sample, this clonotype was seen many times. The CDR3 region is CASSLPPTGLRTEQYF. In DNA, the CDR3 is TGTGCCAGCAGTTTACCCCCGACGGGTCTGAGAACGGAGCAGTACTTC. This chain connects TRBV28 to TRBJ2-7; D gene ambiguous. V lost 2 bases and J lost 7, with 21 bases in between. Per the germline V gene, CDR1 is MDHEN and CDR2 is SYDVKM. This CDR3 is 16 amino acids long.

This clonotype was seen ten or more times. The CDR3 nucleotides read TGTGCCACCAGGGGTCAGAGCCAGGGACAGGGTACCGTTGGCTACACCTTC. This gives the protein CATRGQSQGQGTVGYTF. This chain uses TRBV10-3 with TRBJ1-2; 9 bases match TRBD1. V shed 10 bases, J shed 7 bases, and the junction held 22 bases outside the gene matches. The CDR3 runs to 17 residues. Germline V gives CDR1 ENHRY, CDR2 SYGVKD.

This clonotype has at least ten counts. The chain joins TRBV10-3 to TRBJ2-7, with D perhaps TRBD1 (5 bases). Trimming shortened V by 0 bases and J by 6 bases, and 9 bases separated the two germline ends. The CDR3 consists of 13 residues. CDR1 ENHRY and CDR2 SYGVKD come from the germline V gene. The CDR3 coding sequence is TGTGCCATCAGTGAGTCAGGGGAAGGCGAGCAGTACTTC. The encoded protein is CAISESGEGEQYF.

There are many counts of this clonotype. The chain recombines TRBV15 with TRBJ2-2, with TRBD1 as a possible D gene (5 bases). The CDR3 length is 14 residues. In germline, CDR1 is LNHNV, CDR2 YYDKDF (reference sequence). V dropped 0 bases and J dropped 4 bases, with 6 bases sitting between them. Here the CDR3 reads CATSRDQGTGELFF. As DNA, the CDR3 is TGTGCCACCAGCAGAGATCAGGGCACCGGGGAGCTGTTTTTT.

The V gene is TRBV19, the J gene TRBJ2-2; D remains unclear. Looked up from germline, CDR1 is LNHDA and CDR2 is SQIVND (reference sequence). Between the trimmed V and J ends, which lost 6 bases and 3 bases, there was a span of 14 bases. The CDR3 covers 15 residues. DNA of the CDR3: TGTGCCAGTAGAACCCCCTCCCAGGACACCGGGGAGCTGTTTTTT. Translated: CASRTPSQDTGELFF. Using reference TRBV19 and TRBJ2-2 for the parts outside the CDR3, the full variable domain is DGGITQSPKYLFRKEGQNVTLSCEQNLNHDAMYWYRQDPGQGLRLIYYSQIVNDFQKGDIAEGYSVSREKKESFPLTVTSAQKNPTAFYLCASRTPSQDTGELFFGEGSRLTVL.

This clonotype has a count of ten or more. The rearrangement links TRBV11-2 to TRBJ2-1, with D possibly called TRBD1 or TRBD2 (5 bases each). The CDR3 has 17 amino acids. Germline V gene lookup returns CDR1 SGHAT and CDR2 FQNNGV. Trimming took 1 base from V and 2 from J, leaving 15 bases between them. The CDR3 protein is CASSLALTGLAYNEQFF. CDR3 nucleotide sequence: TGTGCCAGCAGCTTAGCCTTGACGGGGCTAGCCTACAATGAGCAGTTCTTC.

This clonotype showed up many times. The rearrangement links TRBV30 to TRBJ2-5; D unresolved. The V gene's germline CDR1 is GTSNPN and CDR2 SVGIG (reference sequence). The CDR3 is 14 amino acids. The V end lost 1 base, the J end lost 4 bases, and 13 bases lay between the germline ends. The CDR3: CAWSAGGVRETQYF. In DNA form, the CDR3 reads TGTGCCTGGAGTGCGGGTGGGGTGCGAGAGACCCAGTACTTC.

This clonotype was observed many times. This chain joins TRBV7-2 and TRBJ2-5; TRBD2 matches at 7 bases. The junction had 8 bases not matched to a gene; V was cut back by 4 bases and J by 3 bases. Germline V lookup: CDR1 SGHTA, CDR2 FQGNSA. The CDR3 totals 15 residues. The CDR3 spells CASSSRGTTEETQYF. DNA of the CDR3: TGTGCCAGCAGCTCGAGAGGGACTACAGAAGAGACCCAGTACTTC.

This chain joins TRBV5-6 and TRBJ2-5, with 9 bases lining up with TRBD2. This CDR3 is built from 16 residues. The J segment lost 7 bases and the V segment lost 2 bases, leaving 12 bases of the junction unmatched. Germline loops: CDR1 SGHDT, CDR2 YYEEEE. CDR3 DNA: TGTGCCAGCAGCTTATGGGCTAGCGGGATGGTTGGGACCCAGTACTTC. Translated: CASSLWASGMVGTQYF.

With regard to this clonotype: A junction end diverges from the germline sequence, so it may reflect a read error. CDR3 nucleotides: TGTGCCAGCAGCCTTGGCTCCTACGATGAGCAGTTCTTC. Protein sequence: CASSLGSYDEQFF. The rearrangement joins TRBV9 to TRBJ2-1; D not resolved. In germline, CDR1 is SGDLS, CDR2 YYNGEE. The CDR3 length is 13 residues.

This clonotype was observed at least ten times. The chain has TRBV12-5 and TRBJ2-1, with TRBD2 matching 8 bases. CDR3 length: 15 amino acids. Per germline, CDR1 LGHNT and CDR2 FRNRAP. V dropped 5 bases and J dropped 3; count of bases not matched to a gene: 6. The CDR3: CASGPRTSFYNEQFF. CDR3 in DNA: TGTGCTAGTGGTCCCCGGACTAGCTTCTACAATGAGCAGTTCTTC. Together with reference TRBV12-5 and TRBJ2-1, the CDR3 gives the full variable domain: DARVTQTPRHKVTEMGQEVTMRCQPILGHNTVFWYRQTMMQGLELLAYFRNRAPLDDSGMPKDRFSAEMPDATLATLKIQPSEPRDSAVYFCASGPRTSFYNEQFFGPGTRLTVL.

The table lists this clonotype with a few counts. The rearrangement joins TRBV19 to TRBJ2-1; TRBD2 might be the D (5 bases). Germline values: CDR1 LNHDA, CDR2 SQIVND (reference sequence). This CDR3 comprises 16 residues. The ends were cut back, 1 base at V and 5 bases at J, with 15 bases in the middle. The CDR3, as DNA: TGTGCCAGTAGTATAGGAGGGCCTTCACTGGACAATGAGCAGTTCTTC. Protein sequence: CASSIGGPSLDNEQFF.

This clonotype was recorded only once. This chain joins TRBV28 and TRBJ2-3; D is possibly TRBD1 or TRBD2 (5 bases each). The CDR3 extends over 16 amino acids. V gave up 4 bases and J gave up 3 bases, with 17 bases separating them. Germline CDR1 MDHEN, CDR2 SYDVKM. The CDR3 coding sequence is TGTGCCAGCAGTTCCCCCGGGACCCAGAGGACAGATACGCAGTATTTT. It is translated as CASSSPGTQRTDTQYF. The whole variable domain, remainder taken from reference TRBV28 and TRBJ2-3, is DVKVTQSSRYLVKRTGEKVFLECVQDMDHENMFWYRQDPGLGLRLIYFSYDVKMKEKGDIPEGYSVSREKKERFSLILESASTNQTSMYLCASSSPGTQRTDTQYFGPGTRLTVL.

This clonotype has a handful of counts. The CDR3 DNA is TGTGCCAGTAGTATAGAGGGTCCTATGAACACTGAAGCTTTCTTT. It yields the protein CASSIEGPMNTEAFF. The chain combines TRBV19 with TRBJ1-1, with no clear D. Trimming took 0 bases from V and 0 from J, leaving 8 bases between them. The germline V gene encodes CDR1 LNHDA and CDR2 SQIVND (reference sequence). The CDR3 runs to 15 residues.

The chain has TRBV20-1 and TRBJ1-5; 10 bases align to TRBD1. This CDR3 spans 16 amino acids. Trimming cost V 1 base and J 7 bases; bases outside gene matches: 10. Looked up from germline, CDR1 is DFQATT and CDR2 is SNEGSKA (reference sequence). The CDR3 region is CSARVHSTGGRQPQHF. The DNA for the CDR3 is TGCAGTGCTAGAGTACACTCGACAGGGGGCCGGCAGCCCCAGCATTTT.

This clonotype showed up just a few times. The chain employs TRBV7-9 and TRBJ2-2; D possibly corresponds to TRBD2 (6 bases). Germline V gene sequence: CDR1 SEHNR, CDR2 FQNEAQ (reference sequence). The CDR3 is made up of 14 amino acids. The V end was cut by 5 bases, the J end by 5 bases, with 12 bases between. This CDR3 reads CASSPEGRTGELFF. In DNA form, the CDR3 reads TGTGCCAGCAGCCCCGAAGGGAGGACCGGGGAGCTGTTTTTT.

The chain couples TRBV9 to TRBJ2-5; no definite D call. The CDR3 totals 14 residues. Germline V gene lookup returns CDR1 SGDLS and CDR2 YYNGEE. With 0 bases removed from V and 5 bases from J, the gap between germline ends came to 11 bases. The CDR3 sequence: CASSVDVAPETQYF. The CDR3 coding sequence is TGTGCCAGCAGCGTAGATGTGGCCCCGGAGACCCAGTACTTC.

The chain employs TRBV6-5 and TRBJ2-2, with 9 positions matching TRBD1. Per germline, CDR1 MNHEY and CDR2 SVGAGI. The CDR3 contains 16 residues. The V segment lost 0 bases and the J segment 7 bases; nucleotides outside the gene matches: 6. The CDR3: CASSYSRTGAVGELFF. Written as DNA, the CDR3 is TGTGCCAGCAGTTACTCCCGGACAGGGGCCGTCGGGGAGCTGTTTTTT.

Only a few counts were recorded for this clonotype. The chain joins TRBV20-1 to TRBJ2-2; D remains ambiguous. The CDR3 has 13 residues. V was clipped by 3 bases and J by 3 bases, with 8 bases between them. CDR1 DFQATT and CDR2 SNEGSKA come from the germline V gene (reference sequence). CDR3 DNA: TGCAGTGCTAGTGGCTGGGACACCGGGGAGCTGTTTTTT. Amino acids: CSASGWDTGELFF.